The text below deals with one T cell receptor beta chain. The length of the CDR3 is 15 residues. J lost 2 bases, V lost 3 bases, and 7 bases had no gene match. Germline V gene data show CDR1 as SGHNT and CDR2 as YYREEE (reference sequence). This sample is drawn from a study of blood T cell repertoires in COVID-19. Turning to the study itself: COVID-19 samples, acute and convalescent, were from the United States, Italy and Spain. PBMCs, B-cell-depleted T cells, or T cells were the source of the cDNA or gDNA that made up the material.

Study processing details: For nucleated cells, counts were estimated from reference gene primer amplification. Method: immunoSEQ multiplex PCR; TCRdb's copy keeps in-frame clones and lacks some. That table is the source of V, J and clone size, and D and trimming were worked out from the DNA. Seen here are 130,000 to 150,000 clones, more than 75% observed once, and the top ten hold approximately 5%. The V call is TRBV5-4, the J call TRBJ1-1; TRBD1 aligns across 7 bases. Sequencing input: peripheral blood. The sequence was collected from a woman aged 45-59 years with acute or convalescent COVID-19. The CDR3 DNA reads as TGTGCCAGCAGCTCATCTCAGGGGGGCAACACTGAAGCTTTCTTT. Its translation is CASSSSQGGNTEAFF.